A selection of T cell receptor beta chains follows, all from one sample in a study of T cell repertoires in cytomegalovirus infection. Antigens for these TCRs are unknown. Via MiXCR, TCRdb re-called the reads, giving one row per CDR3 protein. The profile shows 100,000 to 120,000 distinct CDR3 sequences, around 31% of them singletons. The source material was CD8+ T cells from cultured PBMCs, sampled from culture after CMV antigen stimulation. All receptors come from a human donor in good health (CMV status not recorded). Some clones in this sample may be carry-over from other donors' samples. CDR3s include the opening cysteine and the closing phenylalanine or tryptophan. The D gene is left open where the match is weak. Clone sizes are given selectively: once, few, many, or a class where the clone is expanded.

V gene	J gene	D gene	clone size	CDR3 protein	CDR3 DNA
TRBV7-6	TRBJ2-3	-	many	CASSGHGGRQDTQYF	TGTGCCAGCAGCGGACACGGGGGAAGACAAGATACGCAGTATTTT
TRBV5-1	TRBJ2-1	TRBD1	-	CASIAGGYSNEQFF	TGCGCCAGCATCGCAGGGGGCTATTCGAATGAGCAGTTCTTC
TRBV2	TRBJ2-7	-	-	CASSGTGSYEQYF	TGTGCCAGCAGTGGGACGGGCTCCTACGAGCAGTACTTC
TRBV4-3	TRBJ1-1	-	few	CASSQDYRGNTEAFF	TGCGCCAGCAGCCAAGATTATAGGGGGAACACTGAAGCTTTCTTT
TRBV11-2	TRBJ2-1	-	-	CASSLDLLGEQFF	TGTGCCAGCAGCTTAGATCTGCTCGGTGAGCAGTTCTTC
TRBV18	TRBJ2-5	-	-	CASSLTGVQETQYF	TGTGCCAGCTCGCTTACGGGTGTTCAAGAGACCCAGTACTTC
TRBV12-3/TRBV12-4	TRBJ2-7	TRBD1	-	CASSLMGQGAGEQYF	TGTGCCAGCAGTTTAATGGGACAGGGGGCTGGAGAGCAGTACTTC
TRBV7-2	TRBJ1-2	-	many	CASSSDQGQRRYGYTF	TGTGCCAGCAGCTCGGACCAGGGGCAGCGCCGCTATGGCTACACCTTC
TRBV4-1	TRBJ2-7	-	-	CASSQEGGSQREQYF	TGCGCCAGCAGCCAAGAAGGTGGATCACAGCGGGAGCAGTACTTC
TRBV4-3	TRBJ2-7	TRBD2	-	CASSHLWTSGYEQYF	TGCGCCAGCAGCCATCTATGGACTAGCGGCTACGAGCAGTACTTC
TRBV7-9	TRBJ2-1	TRBD2	-	CASSPPTSGGNEQFF	TGTGCCAGCAGCCCTCCGACTAGCGGGGGGAATGAGCAGTTCTTC
TRBV6-6	TRBJ2-1	TRBD2	few	CASSLSAGGNEQFF	TGTGCCAGCAGTCTTTCCGCGGGAGGGAATGAGCAGTTCTTC
TRBV6-4	TRBJ1-6	-	-	CASSEQQTNSPLHF	TGTGCCAGCAGTGAACAACAGACTAATTCACCCCTCCACTTT
TRBV12-3/TRBV12-4	TRBJ2-7	-	-	CASSSFYEQYF	TGTGCCAGCAGTTCATTCTACGAGCAGTACTTC
TRBV11-2	TRBJ2-3	-	-	CASSLVRFSSADTQYF	TGTGCCAGCAGCTTAGTCCGCTTTTCCAGTGCAGATACGCAGTATTTT
TRBV6-1	TRBJ2-3	-	-	CASRPDPGLATDTQYF	TGTGCCAGCAGGCCGGATCCGGGACTCGCCACAGATACGCAGTATTTT
TRBV11-3	TRBJ2-5	TRBD1	many	CASSLRTGELETQYF	TGTGCCAGCAGCTTACGGACAGGGGAATTGGAGACCCAGTACTTC
TRBV5-1	TRBJ2-3	TRBD2	-	CASNMWLAGKDTDTQYF	TGCGCCAGCAATATGTGGTTAGCGGGGAAGGACACAGATACGCAGTATTTT
TRBV12-3/TRBV12-4	TRBJ2-7	-	-	CASSLARRLYEQYF	TGTGCCAGCAGTTTGGCCCGCCGTCTCTACGAGCAGTACTTC
TRBV7-9	TRBJ2-5	-	-	CASSPDLRQETQYF	TGTGCCAGCAGCCCAGATTTGAGGCAAGAGACCCAGTACTTC
TRBV6-6	TRBJ2-7	TRBD2	-	CASSTRRGDLIEQYF	TGTGCCAGCAGTACCCGACGGGGGGATCTAATAGAGCAGTACTTC
TRBV7-2	TRBJ1-2	-	many	CASSAWTGNYGYTF	TGTGCCAGCAGCGCATGGACCGGGAACTATGGCTACACCTTC
TRBV4-3	TRBJ2-7	-	few	CASSPELGRGYEQYF	TGCGCCAGCAGCCCCGAATTGGGCAGGGGCTACGAGCAGTACTTC
TRBV5-1	TRBJ1-6	TRBD1	few	CASSLTGTVNSPLHF	TGCGCCAGCAGCTTAACCGGGACAGTTAATTCACCCCTCCACTTT
TRBV18	TRBJ1-5	-	-	CASSPRSGDNQPQHF	TGTGCCAGCTCACCACGTTCGGGGGACAATCAGCCCCAGCATTTT
TRBV19	TRBJ1-4	TRBD1	-	CASSGQGSEEKLFF	TGTGCCAGTAGCGGACAGGGATCGGAGGAAAAACTGTTTTTT
TRBV6-5	TRBJ1-2	TRBD1	few	CASSQTGGADGYTF	TGTGCCAGCAGTCAGACAGGGGGCGCGGATGGCTACACCTTC
TRBV7-2	TRBJ2-1	-	-	CASSHPFAADEQFF	TGTGCCAGCAGCCACCCCTTCGCAGCCGATGAGCAGTTCTTC
TRBV12-3/TRBV12-4	TRBJ1-2	-	many	CASSLGGSYGYTF	TGTGCCAGCAGCTTGGGCGGCTCCTATGGCTACACCTTC
TRBV6-5	TRBJ2-1	TRBD1	-	CASSYSRDRGFFYNEQFF	TGTGCCAGCAGTTACTCGAGGGACAGGGGCTTTTTTTACAATGAGCAGTTCTTC
TRBV7-9	TRBJ2-3	-	-	CASRLGADTQYF	TGTGCCAGCAGACTAGGGGCAGATACGCAGTATTTT
TRBV2	TRBJ2-6	-	-	CASGFIGVSGANVLTF	TGTGCCAGCGGTTTCATAGGGGTATCTGGGGCCAACGTCCTGACTTTC
TRBV20-1	TRBJ2-1	-	-	CSARDLGGTYNEQFF	TGCAGTGCTAGAGATTTAGGGGGAACCTACAATGAGCAGTTCTTC
TRBV11-1	TRBJ2-7	TRBD1	-	CASSLLRGTGDSYEQYF	TGTGCCAGCAGCTTATTACGCGGGACAGGAGATTCCTACGAGCAGTACTTC
TRBV7-3	TRBJ1-1	TRBD1	-	CASSLNRGRGTEAFF	TGTGCCAGCAGCCTAAACAGGGGGCGAGGGACTGAAGCTTTCTTT
TRBV12-5	TRBJ1-2	-	few	CASGLDANDGYTF	TGTGCTAGTGGTTTGGACGCGAACGACGGCTACACCTTC
TRBV4-1	TRBJ1-4	-	-	CASSQDARELFF	TGCGCCAGCAGCCAAGACGCTAGAGAACTGTTTTTT
TRBV12-3/TRBV12-4	TRBJ1-2	-	few	CAITGGSGYGYTF	TGTGCCATCACGGGGGGGTCGGGCTATGGCTACACCTTC
TRBV7-9	TRBJ2-1	TRBD2	-	CASRAGDASYNEQFF	TGTGCCAGCCGAGCGGGGGATGCCTCCTACAATGAGCAGTTCTTC
TRBV7-9	TRBJ2-5	-	few	CASSSTVTRETQYF	TGTGCCAGCAGTAGCACAGTTACCCGAGAGACCCAGTACTTC
TRBV12-3/TRBV12-4	TRBJ1-1	-	-	CASSLAPRTEAFF	TGTGCCAGCAGTTTAGCGCCGAGAACTGAAGCTTTCTTT
TRBV13	TRBJ2-1	TRBD2	-	CASTSLGTSGSFGEQFF	TGTGCCAGCACCAGCTTGGGAACTAGCGGGTCCTTCGGTGAGCAGTTCTTC
TRBV28	TRBJ2-5	TRBD1	-	CASSLSGTEQETQYF	TGTGCCAGCAGTTTATCCGGGACAGAGCAAGAGACCCAGTACTTC
TRBV6-6	TRBJ1-6	-	-	CASSYWGREFQVGNSPLHF	TGTGCCAGCAGTTACTGGGGCAGGGAGTTTCAAGTGGGTAATTCACCCCTCCACTTT
TRBV7-6	TRBJ2-7	-	-	CASSLASDFEQYF	TGTGCCAGCAGCTTAGCGTCCGATTTCGAGCAGTACTTC
TRBV27	TRBJ2-5	-	-	CASSLSPAGAGETQYF	TGTGCCAGCAGTTTATCTCCCGCGGGGGCGGGAGAGACCCAGTACTTC
TRBV7-9	TRBJ1-1	-	few	CASSLRDIEAFF	TGTGCCAGCAGCTTACGGGATATTGAAGCTTTCTTT
TRBV2	TRBJ2-1	-	-	CASSVQKDVRAYNEQFF	TGTGCCAGCAGTGTACAAAAGGATGTTCGAGCCTACAATGAGCAGTTCTTC
TRBV5-5	TRBJ1-2	-	-	CASSLVFRDKADFNYGYTF	TGTGCCAGCAGCTTGGTGTTTCGGGACAAGGCCGACTTTAACTATGGCTACACCTTC
TRBV4-1	TRBJ1-1	-	few	CASSLKEENTEAFF	TGCGCCAGCAGCCTCAAAGAGGAGAACACTGAAGCTTTCTTT
TRBV12-3/TRBV12-4	TRBJ2-7	TRBD2	-	CASSLVSGVYEQYF	TGTGCCAGCAGTTTAGTTAGCGGGGTTTACGAGCAGTACTTC